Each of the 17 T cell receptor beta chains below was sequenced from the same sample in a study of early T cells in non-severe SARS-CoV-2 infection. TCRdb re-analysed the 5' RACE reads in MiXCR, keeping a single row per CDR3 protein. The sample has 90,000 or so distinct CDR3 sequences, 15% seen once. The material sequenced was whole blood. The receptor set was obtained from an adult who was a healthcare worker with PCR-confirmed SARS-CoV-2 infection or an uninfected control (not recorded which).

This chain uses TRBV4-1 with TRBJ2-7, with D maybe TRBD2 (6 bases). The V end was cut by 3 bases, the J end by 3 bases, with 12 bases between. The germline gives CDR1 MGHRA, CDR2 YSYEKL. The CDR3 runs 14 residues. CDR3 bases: TGCGCCAGCAGCCACTTAGCGGAGAACTACGAGCAGTACTTC. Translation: CASSHLAENYEQYF.

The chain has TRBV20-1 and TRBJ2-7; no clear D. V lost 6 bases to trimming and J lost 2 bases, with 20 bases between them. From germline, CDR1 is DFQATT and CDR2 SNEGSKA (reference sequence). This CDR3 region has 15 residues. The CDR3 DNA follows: TGCAGTGCGGTACAACTTCCTCCCAAACCCTACGAGCAGTACTTC. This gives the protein CSAVQLPPKPYEQYF.

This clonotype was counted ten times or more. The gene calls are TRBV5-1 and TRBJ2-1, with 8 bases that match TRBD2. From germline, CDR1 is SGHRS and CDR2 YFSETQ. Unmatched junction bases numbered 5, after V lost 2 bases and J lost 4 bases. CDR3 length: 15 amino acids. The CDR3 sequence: CASSLIAGSYNEQFF. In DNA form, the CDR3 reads TGCGCCAGCAGCTTAATAGCGGGATCTTACAATGAGCAGTTCTTC. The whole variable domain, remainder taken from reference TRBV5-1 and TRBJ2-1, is KAGVTQTPRYLIKTRGQQVTLSCSPISGHRSVSWYQQTPGQGLQFLFEYFSETQRNKGNFPGRFSGRQFSNSRSEMNVSTLELGDSALYLCASSLIAGSYNEQFFGPGTRLTVL.

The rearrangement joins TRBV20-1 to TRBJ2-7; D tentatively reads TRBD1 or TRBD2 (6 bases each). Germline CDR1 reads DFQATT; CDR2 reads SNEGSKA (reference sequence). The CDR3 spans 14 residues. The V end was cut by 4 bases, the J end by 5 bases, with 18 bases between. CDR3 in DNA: TGCAGTGCTATCAAAGCGACAGGCGGGAACGAGCAGTACTTC. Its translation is CSAIKATGGNEQYF.

CDR3 protein: CASTPAGGPYEQYF. The CDR3, as DNA: TGTGCCAGCACGCCTGCGGGGGGCCCCTACGAGCAGTACTTC. The chain combines TRBV27 with TRBJ2-7; 8 bases agree with TRBD2. The germline CDR1 and CDR2 sequences are MNHEY and SMNVEV (reference sequence). The V gene end was trimmed by 7 bases and the J gene end by 2 bases; junction bases not matched to a gene: 7. The CDR3 covers 14 residues.

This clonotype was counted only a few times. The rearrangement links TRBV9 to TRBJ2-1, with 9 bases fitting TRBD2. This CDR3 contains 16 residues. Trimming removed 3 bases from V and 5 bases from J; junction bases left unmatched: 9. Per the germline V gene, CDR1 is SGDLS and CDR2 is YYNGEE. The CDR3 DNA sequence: TGTGCCAGCAGCGCCATTGGGACTAGCCGCCACAATGAGCAGTTCTTC. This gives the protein CASSAIGTSRHNEQFF.

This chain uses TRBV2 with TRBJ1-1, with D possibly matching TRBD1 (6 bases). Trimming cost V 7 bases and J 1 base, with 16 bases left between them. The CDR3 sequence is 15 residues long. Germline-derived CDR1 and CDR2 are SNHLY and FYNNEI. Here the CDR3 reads CASILTQGGNTEAFF. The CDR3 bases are TGTGCCAGCATTCTAACACAGGGAGGGAACACTGAAGCTTTCTTT.

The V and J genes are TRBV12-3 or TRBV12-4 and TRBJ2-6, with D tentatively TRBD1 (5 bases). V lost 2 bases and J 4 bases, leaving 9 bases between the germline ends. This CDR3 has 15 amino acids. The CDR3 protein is CASSLRQSGANVLTF. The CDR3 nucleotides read TGTGCCAGCAGTTTACGACAGTCCGGGGCCAACGTCCTGACTTTC.

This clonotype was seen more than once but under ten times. CDR3 residues: CATQDPQETQYF. CDR3 coding DNA: TGTGCCACTCAAGACCCCCAAGAGACCCAGTACTTC. This chain uses TRBV28 with TRBJ2-5; D not certain. Germline lookup yields CDR1 MDHEN and CDR2 SYDVKM. The germline V and J ends were trimmed by 10 bases and 1 base, with 10 bases remaining between them. This CDR3 is built from 12 residues. Combining the CDR3 with reference TRBV28 and TRBJ2-5 gives the whole variable domain DVKVTQSSRYLVKRTGEKVFLECVQDMDHENMFWYRQDPGLGLRLIYFSYDVKMKEKGDIPEGYSVSREKKERFSLILESASTNQTSMYLCATQDPQETQYFGPGTRLLVL.

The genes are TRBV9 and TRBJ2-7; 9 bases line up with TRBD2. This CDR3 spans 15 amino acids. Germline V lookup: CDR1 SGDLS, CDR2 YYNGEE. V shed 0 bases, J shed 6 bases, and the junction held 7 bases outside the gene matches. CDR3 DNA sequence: TGTGCCAGCAGCGTAGAGGTTAGCGGGAGTTCCGAGCAGTACTTC. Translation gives CASSVEVSGSSEQYF. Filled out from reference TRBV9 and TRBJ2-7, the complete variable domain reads DSGVTQTPKHLITATGQRVTLRCSPRSGDLSVYWYQQSLDQGLQFLIQYYNGEERAKGNILERFSAQQFPDLHSELNLSSLELGDSALYFCASSVEVSGSSEQYFGPGTRLTVT.

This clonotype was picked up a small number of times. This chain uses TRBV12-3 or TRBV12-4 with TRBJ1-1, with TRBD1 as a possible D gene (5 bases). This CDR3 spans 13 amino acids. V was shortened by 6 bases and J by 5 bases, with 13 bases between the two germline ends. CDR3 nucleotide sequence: TGTGCCAGCAGCCTACAGGCAGGGACTGAAGCTTTCTTT. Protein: CASSLQAGTEAFF.

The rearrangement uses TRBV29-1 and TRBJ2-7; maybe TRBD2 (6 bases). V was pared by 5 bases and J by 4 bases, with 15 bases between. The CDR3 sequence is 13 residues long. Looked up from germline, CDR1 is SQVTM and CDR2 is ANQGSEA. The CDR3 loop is CSVQLAEPYEQYF. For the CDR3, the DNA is TGCAGCGTTCAATTAGCGGAGCCTTACGAGCAGTACTTC.

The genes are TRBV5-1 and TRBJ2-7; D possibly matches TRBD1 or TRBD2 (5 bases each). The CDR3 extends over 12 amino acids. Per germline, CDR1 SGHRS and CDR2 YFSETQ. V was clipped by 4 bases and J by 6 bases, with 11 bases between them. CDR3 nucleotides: TGCGCCAGCAGCCCCTCGAGGGGCGAGCAGTACTTC. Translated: CASSPSRGEQYF.

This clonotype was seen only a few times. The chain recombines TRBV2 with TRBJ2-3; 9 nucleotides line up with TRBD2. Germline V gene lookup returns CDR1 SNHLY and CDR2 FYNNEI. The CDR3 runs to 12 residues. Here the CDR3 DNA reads TGTGCGACGCGGGAGGGTCCAGATACGCAGTATTTT. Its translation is CATREGPDTQYF.

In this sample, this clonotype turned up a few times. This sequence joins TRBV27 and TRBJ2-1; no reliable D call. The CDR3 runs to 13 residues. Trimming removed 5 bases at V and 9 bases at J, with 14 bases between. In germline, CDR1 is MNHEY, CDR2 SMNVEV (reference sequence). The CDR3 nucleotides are TGTGCCAGCAGTCCGACTGATTTCGGTGAGCAGTTCTTC. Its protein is CASSPTDFGEQFF.

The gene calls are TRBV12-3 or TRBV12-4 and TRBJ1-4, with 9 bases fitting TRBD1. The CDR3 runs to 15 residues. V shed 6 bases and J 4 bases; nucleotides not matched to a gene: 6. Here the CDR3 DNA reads TGTGCCAGCAGACCTTGGACAGGGGATAATGAAAAACTGTTTTTT. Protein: CASRPWTGDNEKLFF.

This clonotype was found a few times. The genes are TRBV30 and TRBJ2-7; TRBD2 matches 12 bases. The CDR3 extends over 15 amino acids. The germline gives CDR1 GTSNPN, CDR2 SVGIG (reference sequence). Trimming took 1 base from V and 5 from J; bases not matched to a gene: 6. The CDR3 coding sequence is TGTGCCTGGAGTGCGCTAGCGGGAGGGTTTGACGAGCAGTACTTC. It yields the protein CAWSALAGGFDEQYF.